The present T cell receptor (beta chain) was sequenced within a study of spatial heterogeneity in lung cancer. Study-level points and caveats: Whereas they appeared in blood less at follow-up, ubiquitous expanded tumor TCRs appeared there more at resection.

CDR1 is MGHDK, CDR2 SYGVNS, per germline. This CDR3 region has 15 residues. Trimming left V 4 bases short and J 0 bases short, with 10 bases between. Described time point: sample taken at primary tumor resection. Whole RNA, isolated from tumor, nontumor lung or frozen PBMC, was sequenced without prior sorting. A total of some 70 untreated early-stage non-small cell lung cancer patients served as donors. All TCR cDNA molecules were individually tagged with a unique molecular identifier. TCRdb re-called the 5' RACE reads through MiXCR, storing one row per CDR3 protein. The repertoire consists of 35,000 to 55,000 distinct CDR3 sequences, with around 15% occurring once and the leading ten covering approximately 60%. On this clonotype itself: The antigen remains undetermined.

J is TRBJ2-4 and V is TRBV25-1; D uncertain. The sequence derives from a male donor with early-stage non-small cell lung cancer. Sequenced here: PBMCs, sampled at surgery. The CDR3, as DNA: TGTGCCAGCAGTGTTCCAGAGCTAGCCAAAAACATTCAGTACTTC. This sequence encodes CASSVPELAKNIQYF. The entire variable domain, with the rest obtained from reference TRBV25-1 and TRBJ2-4, is as follows: EADIYQTPRYLVIGTGKKITLECSQTMGHDKMYWYQQDPGMELHLIHYSYGVNSTEKGDLSSESTVSRIRTEHFPLTLESARPSHTSQYLCASSVPELAKNIQYFGAGTRLSVL.